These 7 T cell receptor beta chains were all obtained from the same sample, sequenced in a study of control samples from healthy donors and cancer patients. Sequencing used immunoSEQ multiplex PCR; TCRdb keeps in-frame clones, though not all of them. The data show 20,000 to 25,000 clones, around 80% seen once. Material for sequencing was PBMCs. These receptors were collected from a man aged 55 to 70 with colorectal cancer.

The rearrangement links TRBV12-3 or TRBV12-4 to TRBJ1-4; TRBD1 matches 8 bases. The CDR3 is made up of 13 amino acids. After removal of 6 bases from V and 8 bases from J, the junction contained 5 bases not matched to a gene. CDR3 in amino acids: CASRNRGGEKLFF. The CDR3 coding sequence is TGTGCCAGCAGGAACAGGGGGGGAGAAAAACTGTTTTTT.

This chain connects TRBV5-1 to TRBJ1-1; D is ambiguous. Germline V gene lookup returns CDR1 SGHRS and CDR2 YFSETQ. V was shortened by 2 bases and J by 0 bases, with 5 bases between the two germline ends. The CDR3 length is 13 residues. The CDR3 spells CASSLRMNTEAFF. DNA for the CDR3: TGCGCCAGCAGCTTACGAATGAACACTGAAGCTTTCTTT.

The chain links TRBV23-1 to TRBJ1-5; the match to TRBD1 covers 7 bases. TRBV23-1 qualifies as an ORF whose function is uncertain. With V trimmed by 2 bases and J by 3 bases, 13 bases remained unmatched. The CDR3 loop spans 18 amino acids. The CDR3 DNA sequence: TGCGCCAGCAGTCAAGGTACAGGGGATTCACTCTTCAATCAGCCCCAGCATTTT. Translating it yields CASSQGTGDSLFNQPQHF.

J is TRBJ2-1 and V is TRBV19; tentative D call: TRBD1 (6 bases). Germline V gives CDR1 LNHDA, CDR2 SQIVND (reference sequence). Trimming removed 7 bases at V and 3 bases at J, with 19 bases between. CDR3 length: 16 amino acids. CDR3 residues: CASIIPGHPFYNEQFF. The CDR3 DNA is TGTGCCAGTATCATCCCGGGACACCCCTTCTACAATGAGCAGTTCTTC.

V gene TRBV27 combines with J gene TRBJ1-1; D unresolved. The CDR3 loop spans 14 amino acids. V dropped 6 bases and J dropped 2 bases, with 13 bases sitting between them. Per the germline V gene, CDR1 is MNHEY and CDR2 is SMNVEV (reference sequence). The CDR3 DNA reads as TGTGCCAGCAGCCTCGACGGGGTAAACACTGAAGCTTTCTTT. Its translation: CASSLDGVNTEAFF.

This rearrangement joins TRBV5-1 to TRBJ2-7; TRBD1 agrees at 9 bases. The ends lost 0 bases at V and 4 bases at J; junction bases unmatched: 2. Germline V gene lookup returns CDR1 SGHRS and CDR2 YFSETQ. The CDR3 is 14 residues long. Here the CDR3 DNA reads TGCGCCAGCAGCTTGGCCGGGACAGGGTACGAGCAGTACGTC. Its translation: CASSLAGTGYEQYV.

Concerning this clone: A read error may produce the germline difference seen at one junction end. CDR3 in DNA: TGTGCCAGTAGTATATCCAGTTCGCGCAATCAACCCCAGCATTTT. This translates into CASSISSSRNQPQHF. The chain couples TRBV19 to TRBJ1-5; no definite D call. Germline CDR1 reads LNHDA; CDR2 reads SQIVND (reference sequence). The CDR3 is 15 amino acids.